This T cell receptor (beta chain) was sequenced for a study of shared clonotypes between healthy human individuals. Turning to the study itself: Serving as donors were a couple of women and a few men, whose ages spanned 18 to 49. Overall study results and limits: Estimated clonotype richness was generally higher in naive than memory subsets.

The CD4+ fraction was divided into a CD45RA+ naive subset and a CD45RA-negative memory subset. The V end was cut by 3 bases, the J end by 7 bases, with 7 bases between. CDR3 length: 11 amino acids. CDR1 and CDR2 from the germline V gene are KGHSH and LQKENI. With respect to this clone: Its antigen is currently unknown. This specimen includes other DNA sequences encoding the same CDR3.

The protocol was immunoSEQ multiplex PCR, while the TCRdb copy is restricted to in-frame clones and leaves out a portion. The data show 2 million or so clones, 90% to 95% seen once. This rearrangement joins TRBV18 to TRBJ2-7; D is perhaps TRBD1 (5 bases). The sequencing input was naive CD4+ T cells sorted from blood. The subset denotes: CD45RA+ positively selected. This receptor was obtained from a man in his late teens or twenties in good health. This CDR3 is CASSPQGEQYF. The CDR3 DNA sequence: TGTGCCAGCTCACCCCAGGGTGAGCAGTACTTC.